The T cell receptor (beta chain) under discussion was sequenced for a study of chemoradiotherapy in HPV16-positive cancers. CDR3 length equals 14 residues. Trimming removed 3 bases from V and 4 bases from J, with 14 bases in between. Here immunoSEQ multiplex PCR was the method, and the copy in TCRdb shows in-frame clones only, minus some. The data hold approximately 5,500 clones, with about three quarters observed a single time. This clone was counted a few times. The V call is TRBV5-3, the J call TRBJ2-7; the D gene could be TRBD1 or TRBD2 (5 bases each). TRBV5-3 falls under the ORF class, with uncertain function. The starting material was tumor tissue, obtained from a patient who underwent chemoradiotherapy. This receptor was obtained from a human donor with HPV-associated anogenital cancer. CDR3 amino acids: CARSYHQGPYEQYF. The CDR3 coding sequence is TGTGCCAGAAGCTATCACCAGGGACCGTACGAGCAGTACTTC.